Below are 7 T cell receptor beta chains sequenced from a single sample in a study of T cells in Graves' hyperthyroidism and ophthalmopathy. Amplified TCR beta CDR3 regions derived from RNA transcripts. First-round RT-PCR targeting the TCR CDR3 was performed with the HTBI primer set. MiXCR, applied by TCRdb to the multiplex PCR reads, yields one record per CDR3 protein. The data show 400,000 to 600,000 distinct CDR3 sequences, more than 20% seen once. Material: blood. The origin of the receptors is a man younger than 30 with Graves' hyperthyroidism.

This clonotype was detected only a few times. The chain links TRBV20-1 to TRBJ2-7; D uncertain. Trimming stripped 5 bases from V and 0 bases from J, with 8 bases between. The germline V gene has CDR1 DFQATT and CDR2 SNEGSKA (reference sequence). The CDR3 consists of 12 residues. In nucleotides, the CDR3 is TGCAGTGCTCTACCAAGCTCCTACGAGCAGTACTTC. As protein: CSALPSSYEQYF.

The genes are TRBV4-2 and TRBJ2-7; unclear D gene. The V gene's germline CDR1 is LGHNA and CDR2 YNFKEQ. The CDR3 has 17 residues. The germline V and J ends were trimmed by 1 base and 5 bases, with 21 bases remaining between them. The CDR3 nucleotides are TGTGCCAGCAGCCAAGGGGATTTGGCCGGGCTCGGCGACGAGCAGTACTTC. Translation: CASSQGDLAGLGDEQYF.

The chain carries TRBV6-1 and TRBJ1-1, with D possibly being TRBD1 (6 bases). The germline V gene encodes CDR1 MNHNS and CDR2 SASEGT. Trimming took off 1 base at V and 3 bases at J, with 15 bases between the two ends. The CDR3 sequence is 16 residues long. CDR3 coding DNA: TGTGCCAGCAGTGAAGGGTTGGGGGGGCGATACACTGAAGCTTTCTTT. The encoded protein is CASSEGLGGRYTEAFF.

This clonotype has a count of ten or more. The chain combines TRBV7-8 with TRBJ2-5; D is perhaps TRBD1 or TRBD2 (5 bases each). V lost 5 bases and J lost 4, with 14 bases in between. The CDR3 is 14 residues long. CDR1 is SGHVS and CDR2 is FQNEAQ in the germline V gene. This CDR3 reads CASSPDLRGETQYF. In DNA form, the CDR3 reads TGTGCCAGCAGCCCGGACTTGAGGGGAGAGACCCAGTACTTC.

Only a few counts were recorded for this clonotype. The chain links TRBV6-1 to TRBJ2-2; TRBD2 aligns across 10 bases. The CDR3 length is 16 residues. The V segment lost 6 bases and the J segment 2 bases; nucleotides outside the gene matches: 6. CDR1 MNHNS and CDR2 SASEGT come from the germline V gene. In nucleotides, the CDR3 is TGTGCCAGCAGCAAAGGACTAGCGGCCAACACCGGGGAGCTGTTTTTT. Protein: CASSKGLAANTGELFF.

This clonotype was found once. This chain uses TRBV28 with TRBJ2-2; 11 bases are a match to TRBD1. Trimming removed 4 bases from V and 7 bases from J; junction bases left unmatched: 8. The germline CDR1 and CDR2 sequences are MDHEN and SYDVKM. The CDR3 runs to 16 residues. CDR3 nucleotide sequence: TGTGCCAGCAGTTCCCCGGGACAGGGGGGATTCGGGGAGCTGTTTTTT. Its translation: CASSSPGQGGFGELFF.

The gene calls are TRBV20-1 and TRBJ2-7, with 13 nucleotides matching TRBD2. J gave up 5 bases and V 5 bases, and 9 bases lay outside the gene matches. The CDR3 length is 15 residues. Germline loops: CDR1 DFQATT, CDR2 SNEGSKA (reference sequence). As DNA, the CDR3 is TGCAGTGCTGGCGGACTAGCGGGAGCTAGACACGAGCAGTACTTC. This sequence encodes CSAGGLAGARHEQYF.